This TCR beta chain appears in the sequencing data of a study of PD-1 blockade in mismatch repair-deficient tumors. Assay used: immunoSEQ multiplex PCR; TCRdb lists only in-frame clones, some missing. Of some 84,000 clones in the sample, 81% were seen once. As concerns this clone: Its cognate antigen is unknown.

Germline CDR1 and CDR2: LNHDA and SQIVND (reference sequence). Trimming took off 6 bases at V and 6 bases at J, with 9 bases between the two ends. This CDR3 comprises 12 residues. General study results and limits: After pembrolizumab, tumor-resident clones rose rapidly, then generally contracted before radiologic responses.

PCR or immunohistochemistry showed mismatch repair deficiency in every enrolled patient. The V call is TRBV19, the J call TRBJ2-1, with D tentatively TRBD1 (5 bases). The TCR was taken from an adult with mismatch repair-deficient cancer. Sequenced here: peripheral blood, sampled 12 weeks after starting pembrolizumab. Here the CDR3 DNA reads TGTGCCAGTAGCCAGGGTCCCAATGAGCAGTTCTTC. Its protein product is CASSQGPNEQFF.